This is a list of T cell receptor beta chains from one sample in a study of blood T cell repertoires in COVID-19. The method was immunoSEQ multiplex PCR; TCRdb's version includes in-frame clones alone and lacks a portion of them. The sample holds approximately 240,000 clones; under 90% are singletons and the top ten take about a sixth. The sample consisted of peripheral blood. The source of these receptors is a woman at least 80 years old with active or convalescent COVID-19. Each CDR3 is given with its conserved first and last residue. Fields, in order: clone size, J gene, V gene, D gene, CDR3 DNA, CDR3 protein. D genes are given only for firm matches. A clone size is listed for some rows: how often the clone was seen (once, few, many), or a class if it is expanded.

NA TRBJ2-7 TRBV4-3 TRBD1 TGCGCCAGCAGCCAAACAGGGGTCGACGAGCAGTACTTC CASSQTGVDEQYF
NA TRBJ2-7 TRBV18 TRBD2 TGTGCCAGCTCAGTTCTAGCGGGAGGTTTTTACGAGCAGTACTTC CASSVLAGGFYEQYF
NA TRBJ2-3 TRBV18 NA TGTGCCAGCTCATTAGGACTATACACAGATACGCAGTATTTT CASSLGLYTDTQYF
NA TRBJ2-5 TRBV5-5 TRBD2 TGTGCCAGCAGCCGGGGGACTAGAGTCCAAGAGACCCAGTACTTC CASSRGTRVQETQYF
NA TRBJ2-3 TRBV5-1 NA TGCGCCAGCAGCTTAACATTAGGGGCCACAGATACGCAGTATTTT CASSLTLGATDTQYF
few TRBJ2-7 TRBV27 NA TGTGCCAGCAGTTTCGACGAGCAGTACTTC CASSFDEQYF
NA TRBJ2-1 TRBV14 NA TGTGCCAGCAGCCCGAGGACAGTCAATGAGCAGTTCTTC CASSPRTVNEQFF
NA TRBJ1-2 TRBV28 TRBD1 TGTGCCAGCAGTTCACCGGGTCTTGAAGGGACAGTCTATGGCTACACCTTC CASSSPGLEGTVYGYTF
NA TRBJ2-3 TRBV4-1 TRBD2 TGCGCCACCAAGGGGCAAGCGGGAGTGGTGGATACGCAGTATTTT CATKGQAGVVDTQYF
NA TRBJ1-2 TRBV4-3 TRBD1 TGCGCCAGCAGCCAAGGACAGGGGGCAAATGGCTACACCTTC CASSQGQGANGYTF
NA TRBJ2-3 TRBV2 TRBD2 TGTGCCAGCAGGCCTAGCGGGAGAGGGACAGATACGCAGTATTTT CASRPSGRGTDTQYF
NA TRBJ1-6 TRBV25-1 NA TGTGCCAGCAGTGATCCCAGGGGATACTCATCCCTCCACTTT CASSDPRGYSSLHF
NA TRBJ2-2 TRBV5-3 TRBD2 TGTGCCAGAAGCTTGGCCCAGCCAGCGGGAAGTGGGGAGCTGTTTTTT CARSLAQPAGSGELFF
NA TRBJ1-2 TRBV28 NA TGTGCCAGCAGTTTATTCCCAGGGTACAACTATGGCTACACCTTC CASSLFPGYNYGYTF
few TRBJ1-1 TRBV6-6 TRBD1 TGTGCCAGCAGGGGTGGGACAGGGACTGAAGCTTTCTTT CASRGGTGTEAFF
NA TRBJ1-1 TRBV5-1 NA TGCGCCAGCAGCCTCGACAGGAACACTGAAGCTTTCTTT CASSLDRNTEAFF
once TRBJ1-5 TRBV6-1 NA TGTGCCAGCAGTGAACGGAGGGGCAATCAGCCCCAGCATTTT CASSERRGNQPQHF
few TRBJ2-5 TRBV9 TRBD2 TGTGCCAGCAGCGTAGGTTGGCGGCGGGAGGGTTCGGAGACCCAGTACTTC CASSVGWRREGSETQYF
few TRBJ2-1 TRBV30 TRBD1 TGTGCCTGGAGTACAGGGGGCTGGGAGCAGTTCTTC CAWSTGGWEQFF
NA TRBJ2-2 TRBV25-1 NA TGTGCCAGCGGTATCGGGACTCCGAACACCGGGGAGCTGTTTTTT CASGIGTPNTGELFF
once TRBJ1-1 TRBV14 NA TGTGCCAGCAGCGACCAGGACAGTAGTTACACTGAAGCTTTCTTT CASSDQDSSYTEAFF
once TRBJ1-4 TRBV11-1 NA TGTGCCAGCAGCTTAATCGGGACAAATCGTGAAAAACTGTTTTTT CASSLIGTNREKLFF
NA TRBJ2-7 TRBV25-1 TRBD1 TGTGCCAGCAGGGGACAGGCGGGCGAGCAGTACTTC CASRGQAGEQYF
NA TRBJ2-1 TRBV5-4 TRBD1 TGTGCCAGCAGCCGTTGGGGGACAGGTGGCCGTGATGAGCAGTTCTTC CASSRWGTGGRDEQFF
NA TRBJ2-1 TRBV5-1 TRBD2 TGCGCCAGCAGCTTTGACCTTCTAGCGGGGGGGCTCGGTGAGCAGTTCTTC CASSFDLLAGGLGEQFF
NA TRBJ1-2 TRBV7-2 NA TGTGCCAGCAGCTTAGAGGTTGCTAGCTATGGCTACACCTTC CASSLEVASYGYTF
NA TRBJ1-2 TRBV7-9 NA TGTGCCAGCAGCCAAGACATCTATGGCTACACCTTC CASSQDIYGYTF
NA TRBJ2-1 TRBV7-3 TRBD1 TGTGCCAGCAGCGTGGACAGGGGGCATGAGCAGTTCTTC CASSVDRGHEQFF
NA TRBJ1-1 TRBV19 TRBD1 TGTGCCAGTAGCCTCACAGGGGTGAACACTGAAGCTTTCTTT CASSLTGVNTEAFF
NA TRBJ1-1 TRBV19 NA TGTGCCAGTAGTATTCGAGTGAACACTGAAGCTTTCTTT CASSIRVNTEAFF
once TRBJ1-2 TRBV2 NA TGTGCCAGCACCCTATGGATAAGGGGCGCGGATGGCTACACCTTC CASTLWIRGADGYTF
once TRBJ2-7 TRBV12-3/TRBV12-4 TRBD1 TGTGCCAGCAGTTACAGGGGGTACGGGCAGTACTTC CASSYRGYGQYF
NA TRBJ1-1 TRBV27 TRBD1 TGTGCCAGCACCGGGACAGGGGGCTGGAACACTGAAGCTTTCTTT CASTGTGGWNTEAFF
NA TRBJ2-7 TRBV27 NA TGTGCCAGCAGACCTCCTCGCACGAGCTCCTACGAGCAGTACTTC CASRPPRTSSYEQYF
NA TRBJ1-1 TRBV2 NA TGTGCCAGCAGCGGCGGGACGGGGAACACTGAAGCTTTCTTT CASSGGTGNTEAFF